These 28 T cell receptor beta chains originate from one sample sequenced in a study of cytomegalovirus exposure and HLA in healthy donors. PCR used 60 Vbeta primers and 13 Jbeta primers. Sequencing used immunoSEQ multiplex PCR; TCRdb keeps in-frame clones, though not all of them. The data show 70,000 or so clones, with roughly 85% seen just once and 1.5% to 2% held by the top ten. The sequenced sample consisted of PBMCs. Receptors were obtained from a woman in her thirties in good health and CMV-seronegative.

This sequence joins TRBV5-4 and TRBJ2-1; D remains unclear. The CDR3 runs 14 residues. Germline CDR1 and CDR2: SGHNT and YYREEE (reference sequence). V lost 1 base, J lost 6 bases, and 11 bases lay in between. The CDR3 sequence: CASSLPGGTNEQFF. For the CDR3, the DNA is TGTGCCAGCAGCTTGCCTGGCGGAACCAATGAGCAGTTCTTC. Together with reference TRBV5-4 and TRBJ2-1, the CDR3 gives the full variable domain: ETGVTQSPTHLIKTRGQQVTLRCSSQSGHNTVSWYQQALGQGPQFIFQYYREEENGRGNFPPRFSGLQFPNYSSELNVNALELDDSALYLCASSLPGGTNEQFFGPGTRLTVL.

This chain joins TRBV28 and TRBJ2-5, with 8 bases lining up with TRBD1. Looked up from germline, CDR1 is MDHEN and CDR2 is SYDVKM. V lost 5 bases and J lost 1; bases outside the gene matches: 15. The CDR3 spans 18 residues. The CDR3 region has the DNA TGTGCCAGCAGTCCACCCCCCTCCGGGACAGGAATCCAAGAGACCCAGTACTTC. Encoded protein: CASSPPPSGTGIQETQYF.

The V and J genes are TRBV7-8 and TRBJ2-3; D perhaps matches TRBD1 (6 bases). Trimming removed 4 bases at V and 2 bases at J, with 16 bases between. CDR3 length equals 16 residues. Germline CDR1 and CDR2: SGHVS and FQNEAQ. For the CDR3, the DNA is TGTGCCAGCAGCTATAGGAAATGGACAGCCACAGATACGCAGTATTTT. Protein product: CASSYRKWTATDTQYF.

V is TRBV30 and J is TRBJ2-3; 9 nucleotides match TRBD2. CDR3 length: 15 residues. V shed 4 bases, J shed 1 base, and the junction held 6 bases outside the gene matches. Germline CDR1 reads GTSNPN; CDR2 reads SVGIG (reference sequence). The DNA for the CDR3 is TGTGCCTGGATGCGGGGGGGAGCGGGCACAGATACGCAGTATTTT. This gives the protein CAWMRGGAGTDTQYF.

The chain couples TRBV7-3 to TRBJ2-1; 13 nucleotides line up with TRBD2. The CDR3 has 14 residues. V gave up 5 bases and J gave up 7 bases; unmatched junction bases: 2. Germline-derived CDR1 and CDR2 are SGHTA and FQGTGA. The CDR3 nucleotides read TGTGCCAGCAGCGGGACTAGCGGGATTAATGAGCAGTTCTTC. Its protein product is CASSGTSGINEQFF.

In regard to this clone: The junction and the germline gene differ at one end; a read error may be behind it. The CDR3 sequence: CASSAAGGYNEQFF. The CDR3 DNA follows: TGTGCTAGCAGCGCGGCCGGAGGGTACAATGAGCAGTTCTTC. The chain combines TRBV7-7 with TRBJ2-1, with D perhaps matching TRBD2 (6 bases). Germline loops: CDR1 SSHAT, CDR2 FNYEAQ (reference sequence). The CDR3 has 14 amino acids.

V gene TRBV7-9 combines with J gene TRBJ2-1; D possibly corresponds to TRBD2 (5 bases). The germline CDR1 and CDR2 sequences are SEHNR and FQNEAQ (reference sequence). Trimming pared 6 bases from V and 4 bases from J, leaving 13 bases between. The CDR3 is 14 residues long. For the CDR3, the DNA is TGTGCCAGCAGGTCCATCCGGGATTACAATGAGCAGTTCTTC. Amino acids: CASRSIRDYNEQFF.

This chain links TRBV6-5 with TRBJ1-1; no firm D call. From germline, CDR1 is MNHEY and CDR2 SVGAGI. Between the trimmed V and J ends, which lost 6 bases and 1 base, there was a span of 9 bases. The CDR3 is 13 residues long. CDR3 region: CASSPAGNTEAFF. CDR3 in DNA: TGTGCCAGCAGCCCGGCGGGGAACACTGAAGCTTTCTTT.

The rearrangement links TRBV6-5 to TRBJ1-5; the D gene is possibly TRBD1 (5 bases). Germline V gives CDR1 MNHEY, CDR2 SVGAGI. Between the trimmed V and J ends, which lost 0 bases and 6 bases, there was a span of 12 bases. The CDR3 sequence is 15 residues long. The CDR3 sequence: CASSYSGGVGQPQHF. The DNA of the CDR3 is TGTGCCAGCAGTTACTCGGGAGGGGTGGGTCAGCCCCAGCATTTT.

The CDR3 loop reads CASGAPGTVNTEAFF. The DNA for the CDR3 is TGTGCCAGCGGGGCACCCGGGACAGTAAACACTGAAGCTTTCTTT. The chain is built from TRBV27 and TRBJ1-1; 7 bases align to TRBD1. This CDR3 contains 15 residues. The V gene end was trimmed by 8 bases and the J gene end by 2 bases; junction bases not matched to a gene: 11. Germline V CDR1 and CDR2: MNHEY, SMNVEV (reference sequence).

This clone showed up just once. J is TRBJ1-5 and V is TRBV19, with 12 positions matching TRBD1. V lost 5 bases and J lost 5; bases outside the gene matches: 4. Germline-derived CDR1 and CDR2 are LNHDA and SQIVND (reference sequence). The CDR3 is 15 amino acids. CDR3 in amino acids: CASSWGTGGDQPQHF. For the CDR3, the DNA is TGTGCCAGTAGTTGGGGGACAGGGGGCGATCAGCCCCAGCATTTT.

The V call is TRBV28, the J call TRBJ2-5; D is perhaps TRBD2 (6 bases). The end of the DNA fits TRBJ2-7 better, so the J call may be wrong. This CDR3 is built from 14 residues. From germline, CDR1 is MDHEN and CDR2 SYDVKM. The CDR3 DNA follows: TGTGCCAGCACATACGGCGGGATGAGCGACGAGCAGTACTTC. It encodes CASTYGGMSDEQYF.

The chain has TRBV19 and TRBJ2-7; 14 nucleotides match TRBD2. The CDR3 is 14 residues long. CDR1 LNHDA and CDR2 SQIVND come from the germline V gene (reference sequence). The junction had 6 bases not matched to a gene; V was cut back by 7 bases and J by 7 bases. CDR3 DNA: TGTGCCAGTAAGGGACTAGCGGGAGAAAGGGAGCAGTACTTC. As protein: CASKGLAGEREQYF.

The rearrangement joins TRBV10-3 to TRBJ2-2, with 9 bases aligning to TRBD2. Germline loops: CDR1 ENHRY, CDR2 SYGVKD. The CDR3 has 15 amino acids. Trimming cost V 7 bases and J 6 bases; bases outside gene matches: 9. CDR3 bases: TGTGCCATCACCCCTTTAGCGGGAGACGCCGGGGAGCTGTTTTTT. Protein sequence: CAITPLAGDAGELFF.

This clone has more than one count but fewer than ten. The J gene is TRBJ1-3, the V gene TRBV5-1; 8 positions agree with TRBD1. The germline CDR1 and CDR2 sequences are SGHRS and YFSETQ. The CDR3 is made up of 17 amino acids. V shed 1 base and J 3 bases; nucleotides not matched to a gene: 9. This chain's CDR3 is CASSLKGQELYGNTIYF. The CDR3, as DNA: TGCGCCAGCAGCTTGAAGGGACAGGAGCTTTATGGAAACACCATATATTTT.

The chain joins TRBV5-6 to TRBJ2-5; 10 nucleotides align to TRBD2. The V and J ends lost 0 bases and 5 bases, in that order; junction bases with no gene match: 7. CDR1 and CDR2 from the germline V gene are SGHDT and YYEEEE. This CDR3 has 16 residues. DNA for the CDR3: TGTGCCAGCAGCTTGGGGACTAGCGGCTTCGGGGAGACCCAGTACTTC. It specifies CASSLGTSGFGETQYF.

The V and J genes are TRBV5-1 and TRBJ2-3; 11 nucleotides align to TRBD2. The J segment lost 0 bases and the V segment lost 4 bases, leaving 4 bases of the junction unmatched. Germline V gene data show CDR1 as SGHRS and CDR2 as YFSETQ. The CDR3 covers 16 residues. CDR3 residues: CASSAGLAVSTDTQYF. DNA of the CDR3: TGCGCCAGCAGCGCGGGACTAGCGGTGAGCACAGATACGCAGTATTTT. Variable domain in full (rest from reference TRBV5-1 and TRBJ2-3): KAGVTQTPRYLIKTRGQQVTLSCSPISGHRSVSWYQQTPGQGLQFLFEYFSETQRNKGNFPGRFSGRQFSNSRSEMNVSTLELGDSALYLCASSAGLAVSTDTQYFGPGTRLTVL.

The chain combines TRBV9 with TRBJ1-5, with a tentative D call TRBD1 (6 bases). CDR3 length equals 15 residues. V was clipped by 4 bases and J by 1 base, with 12 bases between them. Germline assignment: CDR1 SGDLS and CDR2 YYNGEE. Here the CDR3 reads CASSSRGGSNQPQHF. The CDR3 nucleotides read TGTGCCAGCAGCTCGAGGGGGGGCAGCAATCAGCCCCAGCATTTT.

The chain has TRBV2 and TRBJ1-2, with a possible D match to TRBD1 (5 bases). The germline V and J ends were trimmed by 2 bases and 5 bases, with 6 bases remaining between them. Germline lookup yields CDR1 SNHLY and CDR2 FYNNEI. The CDR3 runs 12 residues. The CDR3, as DNA: TGTGCCAGCAGTGAACAGGGATATGGCTACACCTTC. Its protein product is CASSEQGYGYTF.

The V gene is TRBV11-3, the J gene TRBJ2-7, with 8 bases lining up with TRBD2. V was clipped by 5 bases and J by 3 bases; unmatched bases: 9. The germline CDR1 and CDR2 sequences are SGHNT and YENEEA. The CDR3 runs 15 residues. The CDR3 DNA is TGTGCCAGCAGCCCCTCCGCGGGAGGCAGCTACGAGCAGTACTTC. As protein: CASSPSAGGSYEQYF.

The rearrangement uses TRBV5-6 and TRBJ2-5; perhaps TRBD1 as D (5 bases). V gave up 0 bases and J gave up 2 bases, with 8 bases separating them. Germline V lookup: CDR1 SGHDT, CDR2 YYEEEE. The CDR3 runs to 14 residues. CDR3 sequence reads: CASSLVSGQETQYF. CDR3 coding DNA: TGTGCCAGCAGCTTGGTTTCAGGGCAAGAGACCCAGTACTTC.

The CDR3 protein is CASSSRYIQETQYF. The DNA of the CDR3 is TGCGCCAGCAGCTCCCGTTACATTCAGGAGACCCAGTACTTC. The V gene is TRBV5-1, the J gene TRBJ2-5, with unresolved D. Trimming took off 3 bases at V and 5 bases at J, with 14 bases between the two ends. CDR1 and CDR2 from the germline V gene are SGHRS and YFSETQ. CDR3 length: 14 amino acids. The full variable domain, with the rest looked up from reference TRBV5-1 and TRBJ2-5, is KAGVTQTPRYLIKTRGQQVTLSCSPISGHRSVSWYQQTPGQGLQFLFEYFSETQRNKGNFPGRFSGRQFSNSRSEMNVSTLELGDSALYLCASSSRYIQETQYFGPGTRLLVL.

The chain combines TRBV4-1 with TRBJ2-1, with 13 bases that match TRBD2. V shed 3 bases and J 13 bases; nucleotides not matched to a gene: 9. CDR1 and CDR2 (germline): MGHRA, YSYEKL. The CDR3 length is 15 residues. CDR3 in DNA: TGCGCCAGCAGCCAGAAACTAGCGGGAGGGCCTTATCAGTTCTTC. Translating gives CASSQKLAGGPYQFF.

CDR3 region: CASSVSPGRDTEAFF. In nucleotides, the CDR3 is TGTGCCAGCAGCGTATCTCCGGGGAGGGACACTGAAGCTTTCTTT. The rearrangement joins TRBV9 to TRBJ1-1; D unresolved. CDR1 is SGDLS, CDR2 YYNGEE, per germline. The length of the CDR3 is 15 residues. V was clipped by 1 base and J by 3 bases, with 13 bases between them.

This chain uses TRBV6-1 with TRBJ2-1; TRBD2 matches 11 bases. In germline, CDR1 is MNHNS, CDR2 SASEGT. The trim removed 6 bases at V and 10 bases at J, leaving 11 bases unmatched. The CDR3 contains 15 residues. CDR3 sequence: CASSPYFLAGGEQFF. The CDR3 nucleotides read TGTGCCAGCAGCCCCTATTTTTTAGCGGGAGGGGAGCAGTTCTTC.

The genes are TRBV7-2 and TRBJ2-1; 12 bases are shared with TRBD2. Germline CDR1 is SGHTA and CDR2 is FQGNSA. This CDR3 is 15 amino acids long. The trim removed 5 bases at V and 9 bases at J, leaving 8 bases unmatched. Here the CDR3 reads CASSPRLAGAGEQFF. In nucleotides, the CDR3 is TGTGCCAGCAGCCCCCGACTAGCGGGAGCTGGTGAGCAGTTCTTC.

The rearrangement links TRBV6-5 to TRBJ1-2; D is perhaps TRBD1 (6 bases). Germline assignment: CDR1 MNHEY and CDR2 SVGAGI. The CDR3 is made up of 14 amino acids. Between the trimmed V and J ends, which lost 6 bases and 7 bases, there was a span of 18 bases. CDR3 residues: CASSHRVDASGYTF. In DNA form, the CDR3 reads TGTGCCAGCAGCCACAGGGTAGATGCTTCTGGCTACACCTTC.

V gene TRBV27 combines with J gene TRBJ2-3; weak D call: TRBD1 (8 bases). In germline, CDR1 is MNHEY, CDR2 SMNVEV (reference sequence). The CDR3 sequence is 15 residues long. V lost 6 bases to trimming and J lost 3 bases, with 16 bases between them. The CDR3 DNA is TGTGCCAGCAGCGAACAGGGGGGGCGTACAGATACGCAGTATTTT. The encoded protein is CASSEQGGRTDTQYF.